The rows below give T cell receptor beta chains drawn from one sample of a study of shared clonotypes between healthy human individuals. TCRdb keeps only in-frame clones here, not all; method: immunoSEQ multiplex PCR. The profile covers about 680,000 clones, with about two thirds appearing a single time and approximately 1.8% taken by the ten largest. The sample was memory CD4+ T cells sorted from blood. Receptors were obtained from a woman aged 25 to 39 in good health. Both conserved end residues are part of each CDR3. The order of the fields is V gene, J gene, D gene, clone size, CDR3 protein, CDR3 DNA. A D gene is named only where the DNA matches it firmly. Not all rows give a size; the values are once, few, many and, for expanded clones, a class.

v_call: TRBV18; j_call: TRBJ1-1; d_call: TRBD1; clone_size: once; cdr3_aa: CASSPDRDTEAFF; cdr3_nt: TGTGCCAGCTCACCCGACAGGGACACTGAAGCTTTCTTT
v_call: TRBV28; j_call: TRBJ2-7; d_call: TRBD1; clone_size: .; cdr3_aa: CASSRPGQARSYEQYF; cdr3_nt: TGTGCCAGCAGTCGACCGGGACAGGCAAGATCCTACGAGCAGTACTTC
v_call: TRBV7-9; j_call: TRBJ1-2; d_call: .; clone_size: once; cdr3_aa: CASSFFLEKEGGYTF; cdr3_nt: TGTGCCAGCAGCTTCTTTCTCGAGAAGGAGGGTGGCTACACCTTC
v_call: TRBV5-4; j_call: TRBJ2-7; d_call: TRBD2; clone_size: .; cdr3_aa: CASSFGGFYEQYF; cdr3_nt: TGTGCCAGCAGCTTCGGGGGGTTCTACGAGCAGTACTTC
v_call: TRBV1; j_call: TRBJ2-7; d_call: .; clone_size: .; cdr3_aa: CTSKARGLYEQYF; cdr3_nt: TGCACCAGCAAGGCCAGGGGGCTCTACGAGCAGTACTTC
v_call: TRBV14; j_call: TRBJ1-4; d_call: .; clone_size: .; cdr3_aa: CASSLNRATNEKLFF; cdr3_nt: TGTGCCAGCAGCCTTAACCGAGCAACTAATGAAAAACTGTTTTTT
v_call: TRBV7-9; j_call: TRBJ2-1; d_call: .; clone_size: .; cdr3_aa: CASSSNEQFF; cdr3_nt: TGTGCCAGCAGCTCCAATGAGCAGTTCTTC
v_call: TRBV28; j_call: TRBJ1-2; d_call: .; clone_size: few; cdr3_aa: CATVLTGYGYTF; cdr3_nt: TGTGCCACCGTCCTGACGGGATATGGCTACACCTTC
v_call: TRBV2; j_call: TRBJ1-6; d_call: TRBD1; clone_size: .; cdr3_aa: CASQDRGGNSPLHF; cdr3_nt: TGTGCCAGTCAAGACAGGGGCGGGAATTCACCCCTCCACTTT
v_call: TRBV9; j_call: TRBJ2-1; d_call: .; clone_size: .; cdr3_aa: CASSGSRDFRNEQFF; cdr3_nt: TGTGCCAGCAGCGGTAGTAGAGATTTTCGGAATGAGCAGTTCTTC
v_call: TRBV15; j_call: TRBJ2-1; d_call: TRBD2; clone_size: .; cdr3_aa: CATSRAAGTSGRGNEQFF; cdr3_nt: TGTGCCACCAGCAGAGCAGCCGGGACTAGCGGGAGGGGTAATGAGCAGTTCTTC
v_call: TRBV25-1; j_call: TRBJ2-1; d_call: .; clone_size: .; cdr3_aa: CASSERAGRRDYNEQFF; cdr3_nt: TGTGCCAGCAGTGAAAGGGCGGGCAGGCGGGATTACAATGAGCAGTTCTTC
v_call: TRBV5-1; j_call: TRBJ2-5; d_call: TRBD2; clone_size: .; cdr3_aa: CASRQFGAGVGETQYF; cdr3_nt: TGCGCCAGCAGGCAGTTTGGAGCGGGAGTGGGAGAGACCCAGTACTTC
v_call: TRBV7-2; j_call: TRBJ2-5; d_call: .; clone_size: few; cdr3_aa: CASSLANQGVETQYF; cdr3_nt: TGTGCCAGCAGCTTAGCAAACCAGGGCGTGGAGACCCAGTACTTC
v_call: TRBV5-1; j_call: TRBJ1-5; d_call: .; clone_size: once; cdr3_aa: CASSFIPGNQPQHF; cdr3_nt: TGCGCCAGCAGCTTCATCCCAGGCAATCAGCCCCAGCATTTT
v_call: TRBV19; j_call: TRBJ2-2; d_call: .; clone_size: .; cdr3_aa: CASSIGLAGIANTGELFF; cdr3_nt: TGTGCCAGTAGTATCGGATTGGCAGGGATAGCGAACACCGGGGAGCTGTTTTTT
v_call: TRBV7-2; j_call: TRBJ1-6; d_call: .; clone_size: .; cdr3_aa: CASTPPGHSYNSPLHF; cdr3_nt: TGTGCCAGCACCCCCCCCGGCCACTCCTATAATTCACCCCTCCACTTT
v_call: TRBV18; j_call: TRBJ2-6; d_call: .; clone_size: few; cdr3_aa: CASRPRATGANVLTF; cdr3_nt: TGTGCCAGCCGACCCAGGGCAACTGGGGCCAACGTCCTGACTTTC
v_call: TRBV7-9; j_call: TRBJ2-2; d_call: .; clone_size: .; cdr3_aa: CASSLGQSTGELFF; cdr3_nt: TGTGCCAGCAGCTTAGGACAGAGCACCGGGGAGCTGTTTTTT
v_call: TRBV27; j_call: TRBJ2-5; d_call: .; clone_size: .; cdr3_aa: CASSLRGGVGTQYF; cdr3_nt: TGTGCCAGCAGTCTCCGGGGCGGGGTTGGGACCCAGTACTTC
v_call: TRBV7-8; j_call: TRBJ2-3; d_call: .; clone_size: once; cdr3_aa: CASSADTQYF; cdr3_nt: TGTGCCAGCAGTGCAGATACGCAGTATTTT
v_call: TRBV15; j_call: TRBJ2-5; d_call: TRBD2; clone_size: once; cdr3_aa: CATSRAGLAEETQYF; cdr3_nt: TGTGCCACCAGCAGAGCGGGACTAGCAGAAGAGACCCAGTACTTC
v_call: TRBV29-1; j_call: TRBJ1-1; d_call: .; clone_size: .; cdr3_aa: CSVAEPMNTEAFF; cdr3_nt: TGCAGCGTTGCAGAGCCGATGAACACTGAAGCTTTCTTT
v_call: TRBV9; j_call: TRBJ2-2; d_call: .; clone_size: .; cdr3_aa: CASSTRSTGELFF; cdr3_nt: TGTGCCAGCAGCACTCGGAGCACCGGGGAGCTGTTTTTT
v_call: TRBV19; j_call: TRBJ2-1; d_call: TRBD2; clone_size: once; cdr3_aa: CASRSSGRGSYNEQFF; cdr3_nt: TGTGCCAGTAGAAGTAGCGGGAGAGGGTCCTACAATGAGCAGTTCTTC
v_call: TRBV5-1; j_call: TRBJ2-4; d_call: TRBD1; clone_size: .; cdr3_aa: CASSLAQTGSAKNIQYF; cdr3_nt: TGCGCCAGCAGCTTGGCCCAGACAGGGAGCGCCAAAAACATTCAGTACTTC
v_call: TRBV19; j_call: TRBJ2-6; d_call: TRBD1; clone_size: .; cdr3_aa: CASSRTGASSGANVLTF; cdr3_nt: TGTGCCAGTAGTCGGACAGGGGCTAGCTCTGGGGCCAACGTCCTGACTTTC
v_call: TRBV4-2; j_call: TRBJ2-2; d_call: TRBD1; clone_size: .; cdr3_aa: CASSLGDRDTGELFF; cdr3_nt: TGTGCCAGCAGCCTTGGGGACAGGGACACCGGGGAGCTGTTTTTT
v_call: TRBV5-1; j_call: TRBJ2-1; d_call: TRBD2; clone_size: .; cdr3_aa: CASSLGLAGGAYNEQFF; cdr3_nt: TGCGCCAGCAGCTTGGGGCTAGCGGGAGGCGCCTACAATGAGCAGTTCTTC
v_call: TRBV27; j_call: TRBJ2-2; d_call: .; clone_size: .; cdr3_aa: CASSLSSGFRGTIGELFF; cdr3_nt: TGTGCCAGCAGTTTATCATCGGGCTTTAGGGGCACGATCGGGGAGCTGTTTTTT
v_call: TRBV15; j_call: TRBJ1-1; d_call: TRBD1; clone_size: .; cdr3_aa: CATTSIHPWDTGGIGAEAFF; cdr3_nt: TGTGCCACCACCTCCATCCACCCCTGGGACACAGGGGGCATCGGTGCTGAAGCTTTCTTT
v_call: TRBV28; j_call: TRBJ1-1; d_call: TRBD1; clone_size: .; cdr3_aa: CASSLGFGTGLELAFF; cdr3_nt: TGTGCCAGCAGTTTAGGATTCGGGACAGGGCTTGAACTGGCTTTCTTT
v_call: TRBV6-5; j_call: TRBJ2-7; d_call: TRBD1; clone_size: .; cdr3_aa: CASSKDRGAYEQYF; cdr3_nt: TGTGCCAGCAGCAAAGACAGGGGTGCCTACGAGCAGTACTTC
v_call: TRBV23-1; j_call: TRBJ2-1; d_call: .; clone_size: once; cdr3_aa: CASSQSWQGPGTPPYYNEQFF; cdr3_nt: TGCGCCAGCAGTCAATCGTGGCAGGGCCCGGGGACTCCACCGTACTACAATGAGCAGTTCTTC
v_call: TRBV4-1; j_call: TRBJ2-6; d_call: .; clone_size: .; cdr3_aa: CASSQETGANVLTF; cdr3_nt: TGCGCCAGCAGCCAAGAAACTGGGGCCAACGTCCTGACTTTC
v_call: TRBV28; j_call: TRBJ1-4; d_call: .; clone_size: .; cdr3_aa: CASRLHQGLGTNEKLFF; cdr3_nt: TGTGCCAGCAGATTACACCAGGGGCTTGGGACTAATGAAAAACTGTTTTTT
v_call: TRBV18; j_call: TRBJ2-7; d_call: .; clone_size: .; cdr3_aa: CASSTGRLDEQYF; cdr3_nt: TGTGCCAGCTCGACGGGCCGACTCGACGAGCAGTACTTC
v_call: TRBV19; j_call: TRBJ1-5; d_call: .; clone_size: .; cdr3_aa: CASSFHGGQGQPQHF; cdr3_nt: TGTGCCAGTAGTTTCCACGGGGGGCAGGGTCAGCCCCAGCATTTT
v_call: TRBV9; j_call: TRBJ1-1; d_call: .; clone_size: .; cdr3_aa: CASSVHLNTEAFF; cdr3_nt: TGTGCCAGCAGCGTACACTTGAACACTGAAGCTTTCTTT
v_call: TRBV11-2; j_call: TRBJ2-3; d_call: .; clone_size: few; cdr3_aa: CAISTASTDTQYF; cdr3_nt: TGTGCCATCTCGACAGCTAGCACAGATACGCAGTATTTT
v_call: TRBV6-1; j_call: TRBJ2-7; d_call: .; clone_size: .; cdr3_aa: CASSVRSLGFAGSHYEQYF; cdr3_nt: TGTGCCAGCAGTGTCAGGTCTCTTGGTTTTGCAGGGAGTCACTACGAGCAGTACTTC